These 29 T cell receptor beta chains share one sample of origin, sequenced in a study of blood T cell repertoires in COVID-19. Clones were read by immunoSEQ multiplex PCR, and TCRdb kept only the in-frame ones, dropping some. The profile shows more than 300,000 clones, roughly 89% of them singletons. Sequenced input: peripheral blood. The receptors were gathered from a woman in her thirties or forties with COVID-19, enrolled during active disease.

The CDR3 protein is CASSPPETGVSSYEQYF. In DNA form, the CDR3 reads TGTGCCAGTAGTCCCCCCGAAACAGGGGTTAGCTCCTACGAGCAGTACTTC. The chain carries TRBV19 and TRBJ2-7; 7 bases map to TRBD1. The CDR3 loop spans 17 amino acids. In germline, CDR1 is LNHDA, CDR2 SQIVND (reference sequence). Trimming removed 5 bases from V and 0 bases from J; junction bases left unmatched: 13. The full variable domain, rest sourced from reference TRBV19 and TRBJ2-7, is DGGITQSPKYLFRKEGQNVTLSCEQNLNHDAMYWYRQDPGQGLRLIYYSQIVNDFQKGDIAEGYSVSREKKESFPLTVTSAQKNPTAFYLCASSPPETGVSSYEQYFGPGTRLTVT.

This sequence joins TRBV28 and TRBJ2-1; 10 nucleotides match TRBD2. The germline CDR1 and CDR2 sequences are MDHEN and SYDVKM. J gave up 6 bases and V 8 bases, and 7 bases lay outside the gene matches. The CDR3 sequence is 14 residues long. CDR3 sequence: CASVRSGRVNEQFF. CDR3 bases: TGTGCCAGCGTACGCAGCGGGAGGGTCAATGAGCAGTTCTTC.

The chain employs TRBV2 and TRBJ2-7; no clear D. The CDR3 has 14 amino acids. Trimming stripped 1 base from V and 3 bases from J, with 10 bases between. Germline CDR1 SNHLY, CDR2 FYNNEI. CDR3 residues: CASSEGAGNYEQYF. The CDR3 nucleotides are TGTGCCAGCAGTGAAGGGGCAGGCAACTACGAGCAGTACTTC.

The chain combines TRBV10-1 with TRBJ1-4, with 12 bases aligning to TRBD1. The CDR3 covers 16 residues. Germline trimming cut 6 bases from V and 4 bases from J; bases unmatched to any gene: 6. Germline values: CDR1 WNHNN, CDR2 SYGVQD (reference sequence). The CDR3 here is CASSRDRGLVNEKLFF. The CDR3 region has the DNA TGCGCCAGCAGCCGGGACAGGGGGCTAGTTAATGAAAAACTGTTTTTT.

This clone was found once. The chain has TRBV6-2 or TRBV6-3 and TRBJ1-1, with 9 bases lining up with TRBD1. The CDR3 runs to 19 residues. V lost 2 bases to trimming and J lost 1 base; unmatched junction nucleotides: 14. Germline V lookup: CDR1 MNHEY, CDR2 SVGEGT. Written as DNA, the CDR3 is TGTGCCAGCAGTTACCGGCCTGGGACAGGGAGCGTTGGGAACACTGAAGCTTTCTTT. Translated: CASSYRPGTGSVGNTEAFF.

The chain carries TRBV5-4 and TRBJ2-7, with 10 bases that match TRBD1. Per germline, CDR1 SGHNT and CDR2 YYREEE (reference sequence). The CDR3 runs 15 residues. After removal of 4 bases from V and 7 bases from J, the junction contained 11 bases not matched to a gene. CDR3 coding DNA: TGTGCCAGCAGCAGGGACAGGGGACCGGCCGGAGAGCAGTACTTC. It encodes CASSRDRGPAGEQYF.

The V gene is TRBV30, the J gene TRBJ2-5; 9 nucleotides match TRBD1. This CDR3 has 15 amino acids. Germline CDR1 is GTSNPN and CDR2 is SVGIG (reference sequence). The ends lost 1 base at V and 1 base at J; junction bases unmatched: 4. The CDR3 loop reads CAWSADRGIQETQYF. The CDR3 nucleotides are TGTGCCTGGAGTGCAGACAGGGGGATCCAAGAGACCCAGTACTTC. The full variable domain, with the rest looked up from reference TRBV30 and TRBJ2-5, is SQTIHQWPATLVQPVGSPLSLECTVEGTSNPNLYWYRQAAGRGLQLLFYSVGIGQISSEVPQNLSASRPQDRQFILSSKKLLLSDSGFYLCAWSADRGIQETQYFGPGTRLLVL.

The CDR3 nucleotides read TGCGCCAGCAGCCGAGGGCGGGAGAACTTTCCCTACGAGCAGTACTTC. It encodes CASSRGRENFPYEQYF. J is TRBJ2-7 and V is TRBV5-1; 7 nucleotides line up with TRBD2. The V and J ends lost 4 bases and 2 bases, in that order; junction bases with no gene match: 12. The CDR3 is made up of 16 amino acids. In germline, CDR1 is SGHRS, CDR2 YFSETQ.

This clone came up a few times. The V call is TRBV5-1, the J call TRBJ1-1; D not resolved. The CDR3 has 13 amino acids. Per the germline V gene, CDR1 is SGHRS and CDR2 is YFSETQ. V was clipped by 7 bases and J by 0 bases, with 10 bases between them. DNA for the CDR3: TGCGCCAGCGGAGACCAGCTGAACACTGAAGCTTTCTTT. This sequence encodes CASGDQLNTEAFF.

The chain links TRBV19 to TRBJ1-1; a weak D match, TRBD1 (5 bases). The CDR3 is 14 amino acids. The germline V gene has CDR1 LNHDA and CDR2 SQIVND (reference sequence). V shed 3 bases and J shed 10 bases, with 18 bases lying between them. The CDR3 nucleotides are TGTGCCAGTAGTATTGCCCCGGGGGAGTTGGTAGCTTTCTTT. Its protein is CASSIAPGELVAFF. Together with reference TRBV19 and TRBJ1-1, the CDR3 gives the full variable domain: DGGITQSPKYLFRKEGQNVTLSCEQNLNHDAMYWYRQDPGQGLRLIYYSQIVNDFQKGDIAEGYSVSREKKESFPLTVTSAQKNPTAFYLCASSIAPGELVAFFGQGTRLTVV.

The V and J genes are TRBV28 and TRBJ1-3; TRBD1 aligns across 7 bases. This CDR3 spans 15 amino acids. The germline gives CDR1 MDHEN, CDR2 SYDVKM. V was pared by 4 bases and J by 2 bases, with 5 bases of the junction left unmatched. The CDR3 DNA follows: TGTGCCAGCAGTTACAGGGGATTACCTGGAAACACCATATATTTT. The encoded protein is CASSYRGLPGNTIYF. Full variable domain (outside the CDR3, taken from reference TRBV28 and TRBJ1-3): DVKVTQSSRYLVKRTGEKVFLECVQDMDHENMFWYRQDPGLGLRLIYFSYDVKMKEKGDIPEGYSVSREKKERFSLILESASTNQTSMYLCASSYRGLPGNTIYFGEGSWLTVV.

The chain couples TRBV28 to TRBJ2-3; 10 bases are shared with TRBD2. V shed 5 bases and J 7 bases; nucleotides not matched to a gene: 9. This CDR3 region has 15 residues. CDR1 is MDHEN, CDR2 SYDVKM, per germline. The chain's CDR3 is CASSPGLAWRYTQYF. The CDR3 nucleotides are TGTGCCAGCAGTCCGGGACTAGCGTGGAGATATACGCAGTATTTT.

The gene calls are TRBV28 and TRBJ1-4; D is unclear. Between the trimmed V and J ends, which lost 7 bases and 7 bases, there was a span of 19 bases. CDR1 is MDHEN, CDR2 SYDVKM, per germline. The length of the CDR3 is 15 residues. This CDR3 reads CASTSRREAGEKLFF. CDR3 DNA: TGTGCCAGCACCTCCCGCCGGGAAGCTGGTGAAAAACTGTTTTTT.

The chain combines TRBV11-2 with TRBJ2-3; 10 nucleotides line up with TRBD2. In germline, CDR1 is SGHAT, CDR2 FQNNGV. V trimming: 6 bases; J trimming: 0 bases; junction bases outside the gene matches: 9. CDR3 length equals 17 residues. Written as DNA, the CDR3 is TGTGCCAGCAGAAAAATGAGAGCGGGGGGGAGCACAGATACGCAGTATTTT. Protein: CASRKMRAGGSTDTQYF.

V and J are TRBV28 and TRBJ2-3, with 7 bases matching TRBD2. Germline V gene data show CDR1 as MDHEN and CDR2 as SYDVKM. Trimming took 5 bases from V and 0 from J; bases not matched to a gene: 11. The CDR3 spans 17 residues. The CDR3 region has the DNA TGTGCCAGCAGTCCCCTTGACAGCGGGGCTAGCACAGATACGCAGTATTTT. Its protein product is CASSPLDSGASTDTQYF.

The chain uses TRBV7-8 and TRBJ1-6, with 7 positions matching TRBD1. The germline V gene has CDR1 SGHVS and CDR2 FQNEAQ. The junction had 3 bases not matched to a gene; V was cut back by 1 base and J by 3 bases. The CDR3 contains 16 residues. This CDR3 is CASSLEDRVYNSPLHF. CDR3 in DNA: TGTGCCAGCAGCTTAGAAGACAGGGTCTATAATTCACCCCTCCACTTT.

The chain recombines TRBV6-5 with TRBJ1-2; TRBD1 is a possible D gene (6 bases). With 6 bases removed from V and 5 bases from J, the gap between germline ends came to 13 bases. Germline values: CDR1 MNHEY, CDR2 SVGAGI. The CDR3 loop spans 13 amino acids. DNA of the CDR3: TGTGCCAGCAGACTACGAGGGGGTTATGGCTACACCTTC. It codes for CASRLRGGYGYTF.

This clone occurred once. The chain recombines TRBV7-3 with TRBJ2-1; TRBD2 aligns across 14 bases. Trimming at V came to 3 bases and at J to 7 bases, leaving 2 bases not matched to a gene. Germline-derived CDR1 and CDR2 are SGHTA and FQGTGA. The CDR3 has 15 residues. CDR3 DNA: TGTGCCAGCAGCTTGGGACTAGCGGGAGTGAATGAGCAGTTCTTC. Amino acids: CASSLGLAGVNEQFF.

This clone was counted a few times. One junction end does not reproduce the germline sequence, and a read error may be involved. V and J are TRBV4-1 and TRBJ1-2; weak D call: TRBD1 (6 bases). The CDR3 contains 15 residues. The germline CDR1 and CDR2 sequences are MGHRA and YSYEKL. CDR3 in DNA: TGCGCCAGCAGTCAAGAATTTACAGGGAGCTATGGCTACACCTTC. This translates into CASSQEFTGSYGYTF.

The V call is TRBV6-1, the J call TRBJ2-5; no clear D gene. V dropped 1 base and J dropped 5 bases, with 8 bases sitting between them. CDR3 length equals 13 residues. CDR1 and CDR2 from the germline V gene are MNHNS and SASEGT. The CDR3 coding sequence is TGTGCCAGCAGTGAAGGTGTCGGGGAGACCCAGTACTTC. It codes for CASSEGVGETQYF.

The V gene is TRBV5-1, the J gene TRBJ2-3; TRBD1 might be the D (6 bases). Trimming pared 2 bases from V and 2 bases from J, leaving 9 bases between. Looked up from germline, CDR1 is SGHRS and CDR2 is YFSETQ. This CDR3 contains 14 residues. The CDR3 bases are TGCGCCAGCAGCTTCGACAGGTACACAGATACGCAGTATTTT. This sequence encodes CASSFDRYTDTQYF.

This CDR3 is CASSQGQGRDTEAFF. DNA of the CDR3: TGCGCCAGCAGCCAGGGACAGGGGCGGGACACTGAAGCTTTCTTT. This chain connects TRBV4-3 to TRBJ1-1; the match to TRBD1 covers 10 bases. Trimming cost V 3 bases and J 3 bases; bases outside gene matches: 4. Per germline, CDR1 LGHNA and CDR2 YSLEER. CDR3 length equals 15 residues.

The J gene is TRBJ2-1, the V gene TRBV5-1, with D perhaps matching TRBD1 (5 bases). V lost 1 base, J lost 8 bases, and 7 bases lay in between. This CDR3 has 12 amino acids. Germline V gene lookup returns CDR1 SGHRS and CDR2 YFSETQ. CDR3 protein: CASSLLGDEQFF. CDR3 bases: TGCGCCAGCAGCTTGCTAGGGGATGAGCAGTTCTTC. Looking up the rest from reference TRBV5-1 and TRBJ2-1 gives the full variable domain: KAGVTQTPRYLIKTRGQQVTLSCSPISGHRSVSWYQQTPGQGLQFLFEYFSETQRNKGNFPGRFSGRQFSNSRSEMNVSTLELGDSALYLCASSLLGDEQFFGPGTRLTVL.

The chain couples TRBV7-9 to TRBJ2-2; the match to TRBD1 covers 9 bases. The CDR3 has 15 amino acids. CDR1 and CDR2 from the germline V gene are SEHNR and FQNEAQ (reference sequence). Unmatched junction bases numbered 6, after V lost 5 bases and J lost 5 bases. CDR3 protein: CASSLQGAGTGELFF. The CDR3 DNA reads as TGTGCCAGCAGCCTACAGGGGGCTGGAACCGGGGAGCTGTTTTTT.

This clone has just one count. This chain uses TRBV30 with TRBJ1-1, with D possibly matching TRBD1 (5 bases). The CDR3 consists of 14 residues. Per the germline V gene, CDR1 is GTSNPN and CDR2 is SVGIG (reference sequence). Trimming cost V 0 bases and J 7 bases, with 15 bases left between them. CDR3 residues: CAWSVPRDQGEAFF. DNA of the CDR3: TGTGCCTGGAGTGTCCCCAGGGATCAAGGTGAAGCTTTCTTT.

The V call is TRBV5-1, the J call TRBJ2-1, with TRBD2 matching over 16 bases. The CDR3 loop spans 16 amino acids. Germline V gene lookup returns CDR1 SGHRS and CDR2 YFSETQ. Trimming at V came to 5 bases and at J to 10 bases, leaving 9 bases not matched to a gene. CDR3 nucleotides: TGCGCCAGCAGGCCCGGGACTAGCGGGGGGGCAGAAGAGCAGTTCTTC. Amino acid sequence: CASRPGTSGGAEEQFF.

CDR3 nucleotides: TGTGCCAGCAGTCCGCAAGGGGATGGCAATCAGCCCCAGCATTTT. This encodes CASSPQGDGNQPQHF. The chain carries TRBV28 and TRBJ1-5, with a tentative D call TRBD1 (5 bases). The CDR3 totals 15 residues. The germline V gene has CDR1 MDHEN and CDR2 SYDVKM. The V gene lost 5 bases and the J gene lost 2 bases, with 13 bases spanning the gap.

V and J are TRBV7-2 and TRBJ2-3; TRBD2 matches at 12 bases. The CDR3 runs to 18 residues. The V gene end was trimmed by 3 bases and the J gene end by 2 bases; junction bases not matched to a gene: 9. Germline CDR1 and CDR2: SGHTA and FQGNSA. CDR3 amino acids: CASSLYGTSGLSTDTQYF. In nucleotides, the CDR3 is TGTGCCAGCAGCTTGTACGGGACTAGCGGGCTTTCCACAGATACGCAGTATTTT.

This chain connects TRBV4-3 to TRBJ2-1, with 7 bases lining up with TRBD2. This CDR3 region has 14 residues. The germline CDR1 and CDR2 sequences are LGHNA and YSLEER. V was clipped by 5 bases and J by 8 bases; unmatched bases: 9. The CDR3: CASSWTSEGYEQFF. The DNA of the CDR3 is TGCGCCAGCAGCTGGACTAGTGAAGGCTATGAGCAGTTCTTC.